The present T cell receptor beta chain was sequenced within a study of cytomegalovirus exposure and HLA in healthy donors. V was clipped by 3 bases and J by 8 bases, with 8 bases between them. Germline CDR1 is SQVTM and CDR2 is ANQGSEA. The CDR3 spans 11 residues. A roughly 120-subject validation cohort, separate from the approximately 670-subject first cohort, supplied the donors. Profiled with immunoSEQ multiplex PCR; TCRdb holds only in-frame clones, not every one. The sample records 200,000 to 250,000 clones, roughly 84% being singletons. The TCR comes from a woman in her 30s in good health and CMV-seropositive. Sequenced material: PBMCs. The chain combines TRBV29-1 with TRBJ2-1, with a weak D call TRBD2 (5 bases). The CDR3 region has the DNA TGCAGCGTTGAGTCTAGCTATGAGCAGTTCTTC. This sequence encodes CSVESSYEQFF.